Listed here are 8 T cell receptor beta chains from one sample, sequenced in a study of cytomegalovirus exposure and HLA in healthy donors. The PCR contained 60 Vbeta and 13 Jbeta primers. Produced via immunoSEQ multiplex PCR; TCRdb's table is partial and in-frame only. The profile covers around 92,000 clones, with 65% to 80% appearing a single time and 2.5% to 3% taken by the ten largest. Sequencing was done on a sample of PBMCs. The receptor set was obtained from a female donor in good health and CMV-seropositive.

This chain uses TRBV7-2 with TRBJ1-1, with 7 bases lining up with TRBD1. CDR1 and CDR2 (germline): SGHTA, FQGNSA. V was clipped by 7 bases and J by 5 bases; unmatched bases: 7. This CDR3 has 13 amino acids. The CDR3 DNA sequence: TGTGCCAGCACCAGACAGGGTGGGACTGAAGCTTTCTTT. Translated: CASTRQGGTEAFF.

In the case of this clone: A junction boundary mismatches the germline segment, possibly from a read error. This sequence joins TRBV7-2 and TRBJ2-3; D might be TRBD1 (6 bases). This CDR3 comprises 15 residues. Germline loops: CDR1 SGHTA, CDR2 FQGNSA. The CDR3 DNA is TGTGCCAGCAGCTTAAGGGGGTTGACCACAGATACGCGGTATTTT. Its protein is CASSLRGLTTDTRYF. Filled out from reference TRBV7-2 and TRBJ2-3, the complete variable domain reads GAGVSQSPSNKVTEKGKDVELRCDPISGHTALYWYRQSLGQGLEFLIYFQGNSAPDKSGLPSDRFSAERTGGSVSTLTIQRTQQEDSAVYLCASSLRGLTTDTRYFGPGTRLTVL.

The chain joins TRBV5-4 to TRBJ2-7; 8 nucleotides align to TRBD1. The germline V gene has CDR1 SGHNT and CDR2 YYREEE (reference sequence). V lost 4 bases and J lost 5; bases outside the gene matches: 11. This CDR3 region has 15 residues. The CDR3 nucleotides read TGTGCCAGCAGCCCCCTCCGACAGGGGAGCGACGAGCAGTACTTC. It encodes CASSPLRQGSDEQYF.

In this sample, this clone turned up a few times. In nucleotides, the CDR3 is TGTGCCAGCAGTGAGGGGTTTGGATGGGACAGGGGGTCTATCCCCTATGGCTACACCTTC. Its protein product is CASSEGFGWDRGSIPYGYTF. V gene TRBV2 combines with J gene TRBJ1-2; 11 bases align to TRBD1. The CDR3 consists of 20 residues. CDR1 is SNHLY and CDR2 is FYNNEI in the germline V gene. V was clipped by 3 bases and J by 4 bases; unmatched bases: 19.

The CDR3 reads CAWSVQLNEKLFF. Written as DNA, the CDR3 is TGTGCCTGGAGTGTACAGCTTAATGAAAAACTGTTTTTT. The chain carries TRBV30 and TRBJ1-4; D gene ambiguous. V dropped 0 bases and J dropped 4 bases, with 6 bases sitting between them. CDR3 length: 13 amino acids. Germline assignment: CDR1 GTSNPN and CDR2 SVGIG (reference sequence). Full variable domain (missing parts from reference TRBV30 and TRBJ1-4): SQTIHQWPATLVQPVGSPLSLECTVEGTSNPNLYWYRQAAGRGLQLLFYSVGIGQISSEVPQNLSASRPQDRQFILSSKKLLLSDSGFYLCAWSVQLNEKLFFGSGTQLSVL.

V and J are TRBV18 and TRBJ1-5; D remains ambiguous. The CDR3 totals 15 residues. Germline lookup yields CDR1 KGHSH and CDR2 LQKENI. V was trimmed by 5 bases and J by 1 base, leaving 12 bases between them. The CDR3 is CASSSGPGSNQPQHF. The CDR3 coding sequence is TGTGCCAGCTCATCCGGACCGGGGAGCAATCAGCCCCAGCATTTT. Using reference TRBV18 and TRBJ1-5 for the parts outside the CDR3, the full variable domain is NAGVMQNPRHLVRRRGQEARLRCSPMKGHSHVYWYRQLPEEGLKFMVYLQKENIIDESGMPKERFSAEFPKEGPSILRIQQVVRGDSAAYFCASSSGPGSNQPQHFGDGTRLSIL.

J is TRBJ2-7 and V is TRBV19, with 7 positions matching TRBD1. This CDR3 comprises 14 residues. Unmatched junction bases numbered 5, after V lost 5 bases and J lost 1 base. CDR1 and CDR2 from the germline V gene are LNHDA and SQIVND (reference sequence). In DNA form, the CDR3 reads TGTGCCAGTAGTCCAGGACAGGTTTCCTACGAGCAGTACTTC. It translates to CASSPGQVSYEQYF.

This chain links TRBV28 with TRBJ1-5; D is perhaps TRBD1 (6 bases). CDR1 and CDR2 (germline): MDHEN, SYDVKM. The V and J ends lost 5 bases and 4 bases respectively, with 15 bases between them. This CDR3 is 15 amino acids long. CDR3 residues: CASSRTAMRNQPQHF. The DNA for the CDR3 is TGTGCCAGCAGTCGGACAGCCATGAGGAATCAGCCCCAGCATTTT.